The present T cell receptor beta chain was sequenced within a study of cytomegalovirus exposure and HLA in healthy donors. The germline V gene encodes CDR1 LGHNA and CDR2 YSLEER. The ends were cut back, 3 bases at V and 4 bases at J, with 13 bases in the middle. The CDR3 consists of 14 residues. A multiplex PCR was run with 60 Vbeta primers and 13 Jbeta primers. Some clones are missing from TCRdb's copy, which holds only in-frame ones; the method was immunoSEQ multiplex PCR. The table shows roughly 120,000 clones, with around 60% occurring only once. This sequence originates from a man aged 35 to 55 in good health and CMV-seropositive. Sequencing was done on a sample of PBMCs. The chain recombines TRBV4-3 with TRBJ2-7; possibly TRBD1 for D (5 bases). CDR3 sequence reads: CASSHGQGRYEQYF. The CDR3 DNA is TGCGCCAGCAGCCACGGGCAGGGAAGGTACGAGCAGTACTTC.